This T cell receptor beta chain was obtained from a study of siplizumab effects on memory and regulatory T cells. Study-level findings and limits: Proliferating Tregs from siplizumab cultures lacked functional confirmation of suppression.

With respect to this clone: Its antigen is as yet unknown.

Every sample had roughly 93,000 of its TCR templates assayed. Measured with immunoSEQ multiplex PCR; TCRdb has only the in-frame clones, and not every one. The data hold around 100,000 clones, with about 94% observed a single time. The CDR3 has 16 amino acids. The ends were cut back, 4 bases at V and 6 bases at J, with 20 bases in the middle. Germline loops: CDR1 LNHDA, CDR2 SQIVND (reference sequence). The chain has TRBV19 and TRBJ2-3; D perhaps matches TRBD1 (7 bases). This TCR was recovered from a human donor in good health. Specimen: non-Treg CD4+ T cells sorted from blood. The CDR3 here is CASSSPAGGGGDTQYF. CDR3 in DNA: TGTGCCAGTAGTAGTCCGGCAGGGGGAGGAGGGGATACGCAGTATTTT.